Included here is one T cell receptor (beta chain) sequence, with context. CDR3 size: 12 residues. The V end was cut by 2 bases, the J end by 4 bases, with 6 bases between. Profiling relied on immunoSEQ multiplex PCR, and the TCRdb table lists in-frame clones only, not all of them. The table includes under 150,000 clones, around 80% detected once. The data were taken from a study of blood T cell repertoires in COVID-19. Background on the study: Researchers got acute and convalescent COVID-19 samples from the United States, Italy and Spain. T cells, B-cell-depleted T cells, or PBMCs supplied cDNA or gDNA.

Sequenced sample: peripheral blood. This chain uses TRBV12-3 or TRBV12-4 with TRBJ2-7; perhaps TRBD1 as D (6 bases). This sequence was found in a woman in her forties or fifties with acute or convalescent COVID-19. For the CDR3, the DNA is TGTGCCAGCAGTTTAACAGGGTACGAGCAGTACTTC. It is translated as CASSLTGYEQYF.